What follows describes a single T cell receptor beta chain. All of the donors resided in Nashville, Tennessee, and each was a Caucasian adult. The assay was immunoSEQ multiplex PCR, and TCRdb's table has in-frame clones only and misses some. Here the sample spans 2 million to 2.5 million clones, under 97% being singletons. CDR1 and CDR2 (germline): MNHNY, SVGAGI (reference sequence). J was trimmed by 7 bases and V by 4 bases; bases with no gene match: 9. The length of the CDR3 is 14 residues. The sample comes from a study of shared clonotypes between healthy human individuals. This clonotype was sampled from a man younger than 30 in good health. The chain is built from TRBV6-6 and TRBJ1-2; 7 nucleotides align to TRBD1. Specimen: naive CD4+ T cells sorted from blood. Subset here: CD45RA+ positively selected. CDR3 loop: CASSFIRQGGGYTF. DNA of the CDR3: TGTGCCAGCAGTTTCATTAGACAGGGCGGTGGCTACACCTTC.